The clone carrying this T cell receptor (beta chain) was observed many times. Its target is unknown. Peripheral blood from each donor was collected in a volume of about 10 milliliters. The CDR3 covers 17 residues. V was trimmed by 0 bases and J by 2 bases, leaving 17 bases between them. Per germline, CDR1 SGHDN and CDR2 FVKESK. These data are taken from a study of blood T cells in healthy people across ages. General study results and limits: In long-lived donors, naive CD4+ cell counts and diversity exceeded those of aged donors. The unknown donor CMV status may have confounded expanded clonotype changes.

Through a sample-barcoded 5' primer and a J-beta primer mix, a second PCR was run for 7 to 11 cycles. Researchers report that a template-switch adaptor with 12 random nucleotides tagged each cDNA molecule. TCRdb redid the calling of the 5' RACE reads with MiXCR, one entry per CDR3 protein. The sample records roughly 720,000 distinct CDR3 sequences, 53% being singletons. This clonotype originated in an older man in good health. The material sequenced was blood. This chain joins TRBV14 and TRBJ2-7, with D maybe TRBD2 (5 bases). This chain's CDR3 is CASSQDLSPGYPYEQYF. CDR3 DNA: TGTGCCAGCAGCCAAGATCTGAGCCCGGGATACCCCTACGAGCAGTACTTC.